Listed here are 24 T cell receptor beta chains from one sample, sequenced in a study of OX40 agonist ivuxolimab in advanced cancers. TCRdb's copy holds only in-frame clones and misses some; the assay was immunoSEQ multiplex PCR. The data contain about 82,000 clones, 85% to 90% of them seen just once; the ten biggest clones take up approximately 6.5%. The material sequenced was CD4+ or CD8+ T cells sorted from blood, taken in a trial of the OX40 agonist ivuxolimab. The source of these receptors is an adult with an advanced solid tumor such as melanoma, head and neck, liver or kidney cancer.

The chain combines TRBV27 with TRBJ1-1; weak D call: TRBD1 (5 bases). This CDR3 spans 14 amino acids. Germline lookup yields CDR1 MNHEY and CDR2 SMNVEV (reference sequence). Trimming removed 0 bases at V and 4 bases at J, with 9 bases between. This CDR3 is CASSLSGAGTEAFF. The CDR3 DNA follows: TGTGCCAGCAGTTTATCCGGGGCTGGCACTGAAGCTTTCTTT.

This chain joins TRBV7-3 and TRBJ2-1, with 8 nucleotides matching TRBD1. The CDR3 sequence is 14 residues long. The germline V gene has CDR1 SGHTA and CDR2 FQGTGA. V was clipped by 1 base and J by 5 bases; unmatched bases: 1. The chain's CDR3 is CASSLRQGNNEQFF. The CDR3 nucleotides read TGTGCCAGCAGCTTAAGACAGGGGAACAATGAGCAGTTCTTC. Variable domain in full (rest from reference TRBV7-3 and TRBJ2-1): GAGVSQTPSNKVTEKGKYVELRCDPISGHTALYWYRQSLGQGPEFLIYFQGTGAADDSGLPNDRFFAVRPEGSVSTLKIQRTERGDSAVYLCASSLRQGNNEQFFGPGTRLTVL.

CDR3 sequence reads: CSAVRDRGYGGGYTF. CDR3 in DNA: TGCAGCGCCGTCCGGGACAGAGGCTACGGAGGGGGCTACACCTTC. The chain carries TRBV29-1 and TRBJ1-2; 7 bases fit TRBD1. Germline V gene data show CDR1 as SQVTM and CDR2 as ANQGSEA. This CDR3 spans 15 amino acids. Unmatched junction bases numbered 19, after V lost 7 bases and J lost 8 bases.

CDR3 amino acids: CASSLAGGVHEQYF. Written as DNA, the CDR3 is TGTGCCAGCAGCTTGGCGGGGGGGGTCCACGAGCAGTACTTC. The V gene is TRBV5-4, the J gene TRBJ2-7; 8 bases map to TRBD2. Per the germline V gene, CDR1 is SGHNT and CDR2 is YYREEE (reference sequence). The CDR3 extends over 14 amino acids. The trim removed 0 bases at V and 5 bases at J, leaving 4 bases unmatched.

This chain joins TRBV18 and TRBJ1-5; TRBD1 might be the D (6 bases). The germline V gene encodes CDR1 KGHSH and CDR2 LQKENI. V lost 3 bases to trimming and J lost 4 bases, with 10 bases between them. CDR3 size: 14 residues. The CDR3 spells CASSPRQVNQPQHF. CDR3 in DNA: TGTGCCAGCTCACCGCGACAGGTTAATCAGCCCCAGCATTTT.

The CDR3 reads CASSSDVHSNQPQHF. The CDR3 nucleotides are TGTGCCAGCAGCTCGGACGTCCATAGCAATCAGCCCCAGCATTTT. The V and J genes are TRBV7-9 and TRBJ1-5; D not certain. V gave up 4 bases and J gave up 0 bases, with 10 bases separating them. The CDR3 runs 15 residues. The germline V gene encodes CDR1 SEHNR and CDR2 FQNEAQ (reference sequence).

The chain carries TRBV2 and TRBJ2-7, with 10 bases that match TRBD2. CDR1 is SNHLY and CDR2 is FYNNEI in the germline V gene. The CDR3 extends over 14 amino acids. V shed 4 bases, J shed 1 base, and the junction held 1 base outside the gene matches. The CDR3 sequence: CASSGTSGSYEQYF. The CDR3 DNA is TGTGCCAGCAGTGGGACTAGCGGATCCTACGAGCAGTACTTC.

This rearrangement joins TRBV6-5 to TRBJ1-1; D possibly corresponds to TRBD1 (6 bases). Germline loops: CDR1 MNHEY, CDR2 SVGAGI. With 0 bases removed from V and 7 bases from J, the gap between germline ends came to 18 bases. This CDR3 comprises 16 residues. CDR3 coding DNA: TGTGCCAGCAGTTACTCGATGGGGGGGCTTGGGTTTGAAGCTTTCTTT. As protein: CASSYSMGGLGFEAFF.

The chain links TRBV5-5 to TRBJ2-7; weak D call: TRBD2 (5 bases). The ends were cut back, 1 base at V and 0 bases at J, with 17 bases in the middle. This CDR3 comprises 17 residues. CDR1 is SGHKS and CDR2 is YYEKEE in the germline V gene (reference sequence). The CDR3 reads CASSLSGYLGSSYEQYF. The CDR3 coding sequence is TGTGCCAGCAGCTTGTCAGGTTATCTTGGGAGCTCCTACGAGCAGTACTTC. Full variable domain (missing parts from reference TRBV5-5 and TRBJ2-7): DAGVTQSPTHLIKTRGQQVTLRCSPISGHKSVSWYQQVLGQGPQFIFQYYEKEERGRGNFPDRFSARQFPNYSSELNVNALLLGDSALYLCASSLSGYLGSSYEQYFGPGTRLTVT.

The CDR3 loop reads CASSSRDRVRHGYTF. The CDR3 bases are TGTGCCAGCAGCTCCAGGGACAGGGTGCGGCATGGCTACACCTTC. This chain connects TRBV13 to TRBJ1-2; 9 nucleotides match TRBD1. Per germline, CDR1 PRHDT and CDR2 FYEKMQ (reference sequence). CDR3 length: 15 residues. The J segment lost 6 bases and the V segment lost 4 bases, leaving 9 bases of the junction unmatched.

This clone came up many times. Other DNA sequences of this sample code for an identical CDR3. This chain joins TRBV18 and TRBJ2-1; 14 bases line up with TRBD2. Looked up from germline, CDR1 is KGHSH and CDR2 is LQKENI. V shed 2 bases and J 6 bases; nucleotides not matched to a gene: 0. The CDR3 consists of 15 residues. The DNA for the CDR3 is TGTGCCAGCTCACCAGGACTAGCGGGAGGCAATGAGCAGTTCTTC. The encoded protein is CASSPGLAGGNEQFF.

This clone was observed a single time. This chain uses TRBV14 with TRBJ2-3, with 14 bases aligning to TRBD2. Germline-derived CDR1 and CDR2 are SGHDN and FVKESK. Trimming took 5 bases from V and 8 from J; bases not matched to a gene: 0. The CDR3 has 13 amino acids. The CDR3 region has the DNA TGTGCCAGCAGCGGGACTAGCGGGAGTACGCAGTATTTT. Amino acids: CASSGTSGSTQYF. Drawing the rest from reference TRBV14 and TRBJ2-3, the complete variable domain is EAGVTQFPSHSVIEKGQTVTLRCDPISGHDNLYWYRRVMGKEIKFLLHFVKESKQDESGMPNNRFLAERTGGTYSTLKVQPAELEDSGVYFCASSGTSGSTQYFGPGTRLTVL.

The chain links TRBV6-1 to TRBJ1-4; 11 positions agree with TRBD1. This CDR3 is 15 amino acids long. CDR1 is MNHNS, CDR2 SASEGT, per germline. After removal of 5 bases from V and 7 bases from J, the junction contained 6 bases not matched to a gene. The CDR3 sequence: CASSHGQGAPEKLFF. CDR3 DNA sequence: TGTGCCAGCAGTCACGGACAGGGGGCGCCTGAAAAACTGTTTTTT.

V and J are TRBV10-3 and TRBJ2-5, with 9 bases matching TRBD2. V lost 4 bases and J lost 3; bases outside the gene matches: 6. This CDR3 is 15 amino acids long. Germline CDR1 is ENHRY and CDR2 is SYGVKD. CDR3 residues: CAISGAGGVKETQYF. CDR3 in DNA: TGTGCCATCAGTGGCGCGGGGGGGGTAAAAGAGACCCAGTACTTC.

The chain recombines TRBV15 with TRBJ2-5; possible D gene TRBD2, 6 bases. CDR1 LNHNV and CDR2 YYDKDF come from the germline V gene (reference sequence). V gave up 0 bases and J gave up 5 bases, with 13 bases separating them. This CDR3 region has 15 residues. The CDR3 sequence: CATSRDRRAGETQYF. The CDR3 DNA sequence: TGTGCCACCAGCAGAGATAGGAGGGCGGGGGAGACCCAGTACTTC. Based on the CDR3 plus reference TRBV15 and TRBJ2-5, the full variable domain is DAMVIQNPRYQVTQFGKPVTLSCSQTLNHNVMYWYQQKSSQAPKLLFHYYDKDFNNEADTPDNFQSRRPNTSFCFLDIRSPGLGDTAMYLCATSRDRRAGETQYFGPGTRLLVL.

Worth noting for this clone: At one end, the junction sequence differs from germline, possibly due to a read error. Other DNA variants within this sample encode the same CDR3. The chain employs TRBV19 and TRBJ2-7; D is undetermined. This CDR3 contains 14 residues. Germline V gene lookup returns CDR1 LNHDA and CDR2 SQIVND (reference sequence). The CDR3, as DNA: TGTGCCAGTAGTATTGACGGCACAAACTACGAGCAATACTTC. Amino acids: CASSIDGTNYEQYF. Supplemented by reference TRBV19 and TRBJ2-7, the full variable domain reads DGGITQSPKYLFRKEGQNVTLSCEQNLNHDAMYWYRQDPGQGLRLIYYSQIVNDFQKGDIAEGYSVSREKKESFPLTVTSAQKNPTAFYLCASSIDGTNYEQYFGPGTRLTVT.

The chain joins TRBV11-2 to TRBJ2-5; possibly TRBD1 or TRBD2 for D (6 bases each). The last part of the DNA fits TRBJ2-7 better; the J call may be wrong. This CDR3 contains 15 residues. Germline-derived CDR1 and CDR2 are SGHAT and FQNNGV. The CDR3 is CASSLGAGTSYEQYF. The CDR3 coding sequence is TGTGCCAGCAGCTTAGGTGCGGGGACATCCTACGAGCAGTACTTC.

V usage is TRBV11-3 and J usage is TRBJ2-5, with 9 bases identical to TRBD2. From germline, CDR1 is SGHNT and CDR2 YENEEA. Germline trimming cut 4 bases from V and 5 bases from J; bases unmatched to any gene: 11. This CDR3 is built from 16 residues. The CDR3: CASSSPRLAVLETQYF. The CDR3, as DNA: TGTGCCAGCAGCTCCCCCAGACTAGCGGTCCTGGAGACCCAGTACTTC.

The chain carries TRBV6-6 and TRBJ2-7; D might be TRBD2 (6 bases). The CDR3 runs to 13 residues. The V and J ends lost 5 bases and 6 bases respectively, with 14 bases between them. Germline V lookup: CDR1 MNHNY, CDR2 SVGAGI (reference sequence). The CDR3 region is CASSPGRRGEQYF. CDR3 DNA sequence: TGTGCCAGCAGTCCCGGTCGGAGGGGCGAGCAGTACTTC.

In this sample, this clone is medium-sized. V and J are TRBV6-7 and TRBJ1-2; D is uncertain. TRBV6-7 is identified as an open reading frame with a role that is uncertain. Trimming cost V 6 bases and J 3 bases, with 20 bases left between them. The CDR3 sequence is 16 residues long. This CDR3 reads CASSRGPGRSYYGYTF. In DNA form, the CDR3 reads TGTGCCAGCAGCCGAGGTCCGGGGAGATCCTACTATGGCTACACCTTC.

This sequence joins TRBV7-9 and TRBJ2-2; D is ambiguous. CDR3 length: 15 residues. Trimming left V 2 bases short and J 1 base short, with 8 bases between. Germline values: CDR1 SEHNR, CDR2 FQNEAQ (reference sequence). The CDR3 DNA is TGTGCCAGCAGCTTATCATCCCGGAACACCGGGGAGCTGTTTTTT. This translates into CASSLSSRNTGELFF.

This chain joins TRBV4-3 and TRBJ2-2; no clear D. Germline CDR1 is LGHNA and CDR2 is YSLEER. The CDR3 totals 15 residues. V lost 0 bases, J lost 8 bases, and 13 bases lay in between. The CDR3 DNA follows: TGCGCCAGCAGCCAAGAGGGGTCTAGTAGTGGGGAGCTGTTTTTT. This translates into CASSQEGSSSGELFF.

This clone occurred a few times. DNA for the CDR3: TGTGCCAGCAGCCCGTACCCCTCGACCCCGCGGATTCTCCCCCAGCATTTT. Its translation is CASSPYPSTPRILPQHF. The V and J genes are TRBV7-9 and TRBJ1-5; D remains unclear. The CDR3 runs to 17 residues. V was pared by 5 bases and J by 10 bases, with 27 bases between. Germline V gene sequence: CDR1 SEHNR, CDR2 FQNEAQ (reference sequence).

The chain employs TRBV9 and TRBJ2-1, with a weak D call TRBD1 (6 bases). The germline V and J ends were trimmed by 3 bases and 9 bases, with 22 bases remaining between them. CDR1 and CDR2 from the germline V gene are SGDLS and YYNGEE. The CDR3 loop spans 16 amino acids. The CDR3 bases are TGTGCCAGCAGCGACTCAGGGAGTGGGACAATCAGTGAGCAGTTCTTC. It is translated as CASSDSGSGTISEQFF.